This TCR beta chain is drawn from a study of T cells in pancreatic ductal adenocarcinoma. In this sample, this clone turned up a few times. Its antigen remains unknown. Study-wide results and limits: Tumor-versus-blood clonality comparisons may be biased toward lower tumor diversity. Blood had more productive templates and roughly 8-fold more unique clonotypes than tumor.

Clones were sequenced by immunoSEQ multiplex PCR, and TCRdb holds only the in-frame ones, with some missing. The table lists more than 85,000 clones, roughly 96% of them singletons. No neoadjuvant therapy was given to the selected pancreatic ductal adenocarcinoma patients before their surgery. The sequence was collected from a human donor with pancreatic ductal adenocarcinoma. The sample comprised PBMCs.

The CDR3 DNA reads as TGTGCCAGTACAACCCAAGGACAGGGGAGGAGGAACATTCAGTACTTC. It translates to CASTTQGQGRRNIQYF. The chain couples TRBV19 to TRBJ2-4; 9 bases are shared with TRBD1. CDR3 size: 16 residues. In germline, CDR1 is LNHDA, CDR2 SQIVND (reference sequence). The J segment lost 7 bases and the V segment lost 7 bases, leaving 14 bases of the junction unmatched.